A single sample is the source of the 10 T cell receptor beta chains below, sequenced in a study of Ad26.COV2.S vaccination and SARS-CoV-2 variants. As to treatment: around 19 received Ad26.COV2.S at low or high dose, single or two shots; 5 received placebo; per-sample allocation not given. Sampling was performed 63 days after the first vaccine or placebo injection. Profiling relied on immunoSEQ multiplex PCR, and the TCRdb table lists in-frame clones only, not all of them. The sample includes 290,000 or so clones, approximately 87% of them seen just once. This specimen was peripheral blood, taken in a trial of Ad26.COV2.S vaccine versus placebo. The receptors shown here come from a person between 18 and 65 years old who received the Ad26.COV2.S COVID-19 vaccine or a placebo.

The chain uses TRBV3-1 (or the pseudogene TRBV3-2) and TRBJ1-2, with D uncertain. The germline V and J ends were trimmed by 2 bases and 3 bases, with 4 bases remaining between them. CDR3 length: 12 amino acids. CDR1 and CDR2 from the germline V gene are LGHDT and YNNKEL (reference sequence). The CDR3 DNA sequence: TGTGCCAGCAGCCAAACGGACTATGGCTACACCTTC. Translation gives CASSQTDYGYTF.

The rearrangement links TRBV5-1 to TRBJ2-3, with D perhaps TRBD2 (5 bases). The length of the CDR3 is 17 residues. CDR1 and CDR2 from the germline V gene are SGHRS and YFSETQ. Trimming left V 0 bases short and J 2 bases short, with 16 bases between. CDR3 sequence: CASSLADKGAVTDTQYF. The CDR3 bases are TGCGCCAGCAGCTTGGCCGATAAGGGAGCGGTCACAGATACGCAGTATTTT.

This rearrangement joins TRBV9 to TRBJ1-3; TRBD1 might be the D (5 bases). Germline-derived CDR1 and CDR2 are SGDLS and YYNGEE. There are 17 residues in the CDR3. V dropped 1 base and J dropped 0 bases, with 14 bases sitting between them. The CDR3 DNA reads as TGTGCCAGCAGCGTAACCTTGAGCCAGGGCTCTGGAAACACCATATATTTT. It encodes CASSVTLSQGSGNTIYF.

V usage is TRBV2 and J usage is TRBJ1-2, with TRBD1 as a possible D gene (5 bases). From germline, CDR1 is SNHLY and CDR2 FYNNEI. The CDR3 length is 15 residues. Trimming left V 4 bases short and J 8 bases short, with 20 bases between. The CDR3 DNA follows: TGTGCCAGCAGTGCCGAACTACAGGCCCTGGGGGGCTACACCTTC. Amino acid sequence: CASSAELQALGGYTF.

On this clone itself: This sample includes further DNA sequences coding for the same CDR3. This chain uses TRBV7-2 with TRBJ1-5; a possible D gene is TRBD1 (6 bases). Looked up from germline, CDR1 is SGHTA and CDR2 is FQGNSA. V lost 5 bases and J lost 2, with 16 bases in between. This CDR3 comprises 16 residues. This CDR3 reads CASSRGGGGGNQPQHF. The CDR3 nucleotides are TGTGCCAGCAGCCGGGGGGGCGGGGGCGGCAATCAGCCCCAGCATTTT. Full variable domain (rest looked up from reference TRBV7-2 and TRBJ1-5): GAGVSQSPSNKVTEKGKDVELRCDPISGHTALYWYRQSLGQGLEFLIYFQGNSAPDKSGLPSDRFSAERTGGSVSTLTIQRTQQEDSAVYLCASSRGGGGGNQPQHFGDGTRLSIL.

The chain carries TRBV12-3 or TRBV12-4 and TRBJ2-5; a possible D gene is TRBD2 (6 bases). Deletions cut 8 bases from V and 6 bases from J, with 16 bases between. The CDR3 sequence is 13 residues long. In DNA, the CDR3 is TGTGCCAGCCGGGGGACTCTAGCGCAGACCCAGTACTTC. Translating it yields CASRGTLAQTQYF.

CDR3 in amino acids: CASRTGTVTGELFF. In DNA form, the CDR3 reads TGCGCCAGCAGAACCGGGACAGTCACCGGGGAGCTGTTTTTT. The chain carries TRBV5-1 and TRBJ2-2; 7 bases align to TRBD1. The germline gives CDR1 SGHRS, CDR2 YFSETQ. This CDR3 is 14 amino acids long. V was clipped by 5 bases and J by 4 bases; unmatched bases: 5.

This sequence joins TRBV20-1 and TRBJ1-4; D is possibly TRBD1 (5 bases). The CDR3 covers 11 residues. Per germline, CDR1 DFQATT and CDR2 SNEGSKA (reference sequence). V was trimmed by 3 bases and J by 12 bases, leaving 11 bases between them. The CDR3 region is CSASQGSQLFF. The DNA for the CDR3 is TGCAGTGCTAGCCAGGGATCGCAACTGTTTTTT.

V usage is TRBV5-1 and J usage is TRBJ2-7, with D tentatively TRBD1 (5 bases). The CDR3 spans 13 residues. With 0 bases removed from V and 3 bases from J, the gap between germline ends came to 7 bases. Germline CDR1 SGHRS, CDR2 YFSETQ. The DNA for the CDR3 is TGCGCCAGCAGCTTGGAGGGGTACTACGAGCAGTACTTC. As protein: CASSLEGYYEQYF.

V usage is TRBV10-3 and J usage is TRBJ1-2; 8 positions agree with TRBD1. Germline loops: CDR1 ENHRY, CDR2 SYGVKD. After removal of 2 bases from V and 2 bases from J, the junction contained 1 base not matched to a gene. The CDR3 is 14 residues long. In DNA form, the CDR3 reads TGTGCCATCAGTGAGGGACAGGGAAACTATGGCTACACCTTC. Its protein product is CAISEGQGNYGYTF.